This T cell receptor beta chain was observed in a study of shared clonotypes between healthy human individuals. General observations from the study: For naive CD4 cells, roughly 5% of clonotypes were shared across a few donors.

Researchers divided each subset's genomic DNA evenly across several immunoSEQ plates. Only in-frame clones appear in the TCRdb table, and some are missing; sequencing was by immunoSEQ multiplex PCR. The sample carries 2.3 million or so clones, over 90% recorded once. The table lists this clone with a few counts. Its antigen remains unknown. Trimming shortened V by 3 bases and J by 6 bases, and 18 bases separated the two germline ends. CDR1 is SNHLY and CDR2 is FYNNEI in the germline V gene. The CDR3 spans 16 residues. The rearrangement uses TRBV2 and TRBJ1-5; no clear D gene. Sequencing was done on a sample of naive CD4+ T cells from PBMCs. Subset of the sample: CD45RA+ positively selected. The sequence derives from a man between 18 and 35 years old in good health. Some clones in this sample may be carry-over from other donors' samples. Written as DNA, the CDR3 is TGTGCCAGCAGTGACGGACTCCGGAGGTACACTCAGCCCCAGCATTTT. It encodes CASSDGLRRYTQPQHF.